This is a list of T cell receptor beta chains from one sample in a study of CD8+CD57+ T cells in acquired aplastic anemia. TCRdb passed the reads through MiXCR, listing each CDR3 protein once. The table has around 400,000 distinct CDR3 sequences, approximately 70% seen once. Specimen: sorted CD4+, CD8+, or CD8+CD57+ T cells (not recorded which) from PBMCs. The receptor source for this set is a human donor in good health, serving as a control. Each CDR3 is given with its conserved first and last residue. A D gene is named only where the DNA matches it firmly. Clone sizes are given selectively: once, few, many, or a class where the clone is expanded.

clone size: NA; D gene: NA; V gene: TRBV11-3; J gene: TRBJ2-5; CDR3 protein: CASSRDAAGPETQYF; CDR3 DNA: TGTGCCAGCAGCCGTGACGCGGCGGGGCCCGAGACCCAGTACTTC
clone size: NA; D gene: TRBD1; V gene: TRBV10-1; J gene: TRBJ1-1; CDR3 protein: CASKEDRAGEAFF; CDR3 DNA: TGCGCCAGCAAAGAGGACAGGGCCGGTGAAGCTTTCTTT
clone size: NA; D gene: NA; V gene: TRBV2; J gene: TRBJ1-2; CDR3 protein: CAISEDRSSSGYTF; CDR3 DNA: TGTGCCATCAGTGAAGACAGGAGTTCCTCTGGGTACACCTTC
clone size: NA; D gene: NA; V gene: TRBV7-8; J gene: TRBJ1-5; CDR3 protein: CASSQTGANTIHHF; CDR3 DNA: TGTGCCAGCAGCCAGACAGGCGCAAACACCATACATCATTTT
clone size: NA; D gene: TRBD1; V gene: TRBV5-1; J gene: TRBJ1-5; CDR3 protein: CASSLGDRVSNQPQHF; CDR3 DNA: TGCGCCAGCAGCTTGGGGGACAGGGTTAGCAATCAGCCCCAGCATTTT
clone size: once; D gene: NA; V gene: TRBV15; J gene: TRBJ2-3; CDR3 protein: CATSSNVWGGRQYF; CDR3 DNA: TGTGCCACCAGCAGTAATGTCTGGGGTGGGAGGCAGTATTTT
clone size: many; D gene: NA; V gene: TRBV27; J gene: TRBJ1-5; CDR3 protein: CASREYGQPQHF; CDR3 DNA: TGTGCCAGCAGGGAATATGGGCAGCCCCAGCATTTT
clone size: NA; D gene: NA; V gene: TRBV5-6; J gene: TRBJ2-2; CDR3 protein: CASSLGGYTGPRGTGELFF; CDR3 DNA: TGTGCCAGCAGCTTGGGGGGATACACAGGGCCGAGGGGCACCGGGGAGCTGTTTTTT
clone size: many; D gene: NA; V gene: TRBV15; J gene: TRBJ1-5; CDR3 protein: CATSRDRSNNQPQHF; CDR3 DNA: TGTGCCACCAGCAGAGATCGGTCAAACAATCAGCCCCAGCATTTT
clone size: NA; D gene: NA; V gene: TRBV12-3/TRBV12-4; J gene: TRBJ2-3; CDR3 protein: CASSARLADTQYF; CDR3 DNA: TGTGCCAGCAGTGCCCGGTTGGCAGATACGCAGTATTTT
clone size: NA; D gene: NA; V gene: TRBV20-1; J gene: TRBJ2-3; CDR3 protein: CSASRTRNYGYF; CDR3 DNA: TGCAGTGCTAGCCGGACAAGGAACTATGGCTATTTT
clone size: many; D gene: NA; V gene: TRBV5-1; J gene: TRBJ2-5; CDR3 protein: CASSLWAGAETQYF; CDR3 DNA: TGCGCCAGCAGCTTATGGGCAGGGGCTGAGACCCAGTACTTC
clone size: NA; D gene: TRBD1; V gene: TRBV9; J gene: TRBJ1-2; CDR3 protein: CASTLSTGGTDTYTF; CDR3 DNA: TGTGCCTCCACTCTGAGCACAGGGGGTACGGATACCTACACCTTC
clone size: many; D gene: NA; V gene: TRBV30; J gene: TRBJ1-1; CDR3 protein: CAWSGGDGISEMDFF; CDR3 DNA: TGTGCCTGGAGTGGTGGGGACGGCATCTCGGAAATGGATTTCTTT
clone size: NA; D gene: NA; V gene: TRBV9; J gene: TRBJ2-4; CDR3 protein: CASSKGPERTLHYF; CDR3 DNA: TGTGCCAGCAGCAAAGGACCCGAACGAACCCTCCACTACTTC
clone size: few; D gene: NA; V gene: TRBV7-2; J gene: TRBJ1-5; CDR3 protein: CASSLADDYQPQHF; CDR3 DNA: TGTGCCAGCAGCTTAGCGGACGATTATCAGCCCCAGCATTTT
clone size: NA; D gene: NA; V gene: TRBV7-9; J gene: TRBJ1-1; CDR3 protein: CASSRNGLGAEAFF; CDR3 DNA: TGTGCCAGTAGTCGAAACGGACTGGGGGCCGAAGCTTTCTTT
clone size: NA; D gene: TRBD1; V gene: TRBV24-1; J gene: TRBJ2-5; CDR3 protein: CATSDSPGRGRWETQYF; CDR3 DNA: TGTGCCACCAGTGATTCCCCAGGCAGGGGGCGCTGGGAGACCCAGTACTTC
clone size: once; D gene: TRBD1; V gene: TRBV7-9; J gene: TRBJ1-5; CDR3 protein: CASSLNSRGTVLRF; CDR3 DNA: TGTGCCAGCAGCCTTAACAGCCGGGGGACAGTGCTCCGTTTT
clone size: NA; D gene: TRBD1; V gene: TRBV15; J gene: TRBJ1-4; CDR3 protein: CATSEDRANEKLFF; CDR3 DNA: TGTGCCACCAGCGAAGACAGGGCTAATGAAAAACTGTTTTTT
clone size: many; D gene: TRBD2; V gene: TRBV20-1; J gene: TRBJ2-4; CDR3 protein: CSASPWALAGGLAKNIQYF; CDR3 DNA: TGCAGTGCTAGTCCTTGGGCCCTAGCGGGGGGGCTGGCCAAAAACATTCAGTACTTC
clone size: many; D gene: NA; V gene: TRBV7-9; J gene: TRBJ2-5; CDR3 protein: CASSWEGQQETQYF; CDR3 DNA: TGTGCCAGCAGCTGGGAGGGACAGCAAGAGACCCAGTACTTC
clone size: NA; D gene: TRBD1; V gene: TRBV20-1; J gene: TRBJ2-7; CDR3 protein: CSARYPGQGSVHEQYF; CDR3 DNA: TGCAGTGCTAGATACCCGGGACAGGGGTCAGTCCACGAGCAGTACTTC
clone size: few; D gene: NA; V gene: TRBV7-6; J gene: TRBJ1-6; CDR3 protein: CASSLRGQKDSPLHF; CDR3 DNA: TGTGCCAGCAGCTTACGAGGACAGAAGGATTCACCCCTCCACTTT
clone size: many; D gene: TRBD1; V gene: TRBV5-8; J gene: TRBJ2-7; CDR3 protein: CASSESQGTAYEQYF; CDR3 DNA: TGTGCCAGCAGCGAATCACAGGGGACCGCCTACGAGCAGTACTTC
clone size: NA; D gene: NA; V gene: TRBV15; J gene: TRBJ1-2; CDR3 protein: CASSQRVGHYTF; CDR3 DNA: TGTGCCAGCAGCCAAAGGGTAGGCCACTACACCTTC
clone size: NA; D gene: NA; V gene: TRBV5-4; J gene: TRBJ2-7; CDR3 protein: CASEAFQSSNLGEQYF; CDR3 DNA: TGTGCCAGCGAGGCATTTCAGAGCTCTAACCTCGGCGAGCAGTACTTC
clone size: NA; D gene: NA; V gene: TRBV10-3; J gene: TRBJ2-1; CDR3 protein: CAISESYDNEQFF; CDR3 DNA: TGTGCCATCAGTGAGTCGTATGACAATGAGCAGTTCTTC
clone size: NA; D gene: NA; V gene: TRBV10-3; J gene: TRBJ1-2; CDR3 protein: CAISEYGEYGTTF; CDR3 DNA: TGTGCCATCAGTGAGTACGGGGAATATGGCACCACCTTC
clone size: NA; D gene: TRBD1; V gene: TRBV4-2; J gene: TRBJ2-7; CDR3 protein: CASSQEPDRAYEQYF; CDR3 DNA: TGTGCCAGCAGCCAAGAGCCAGACAGGGCCTACGAGCAGTACTTC
clone size: NA; D gene: TRBD1; V gene: TRBV6-1; J gene: TRBJ1-1; CDR3 protein: CASSEGTGSATEAFF; CDR3 DNA: TGTGCCAGCAGTGAGGGGACAGGGTCGGCCACTGAAGCTTTCTTT
clone size: many; D gene: TRBD1; V gene: TRBV11-2; J gene: TRBJ2-1; CDR3 protein: CASTKGGTGDNEQFF; CDR3 DNA: TGTGCCAGCACCAAAGGAGGGACAGGGGACAATGAGCAGTTCTTC
clone size: NA; D gene: NA; V gene: TRBV7-7; J gene: TRBJ2-7; CDR3 protein: CASSLSRVVYNQHF; CDR3 DNA: TGTGCTAGCAGCTTGTCCCGTGTAGTCTACAATCAGCACTTC
clone size: NA; D gene: TRBD1; V gene: TRBV9; J gene: TRBJ1-6; CDR3 protein: CASSSDREDGYTYF; CDR3 DNA: TGTGCCAGCAGCTCCGACAGGGAGGATGGCTACACCTACTTT
clone size: NA; D gene: NA; V gene: TRBV20-1; J gene: TRBJ2-3; CDR3 protein: CSARVRLDAAQYF; CDR3 DNA: TGCAGTGCTAGGGTCCGCCTGGACGCTGCGCAGTATTTT
clone size: NA; D gene: NA; V gene: TRBV20-1; J gene: TRBJ1-6; CDR3 protein: CSARHGGDRNSPLHF; CDR3 DNA: TGCAGTGCGAGACACGGAGGGGATAGGAATTCACCCCTCCACTTT
clone size: NA; D gene: NA; V gene: TRBV7-2; J gene: TRBJ1-6; CDR3 protein: CASSDARAHNYPYHF; CDR3 DNA: TGTGCCAGCAGCGACGCTCGGGCGCACAATTATCCCTACCACTTT
clone size: NA; D gene: NA; V gene: TRBV5-1; J gene: TRBJ2-2; CDR3 protein: CASSPRGTATGELFF; CDR3 DNA: TGTGCCAGCAGCCCTCGGGGGACTGCCACCGGGGAGCTGTTTTTT
clone size: NA; D gene: NA; V gene: TRBV25-1; J gene: TRBJ1-2; CDR3 protein: CASSPEGQPYGYTF; CDR3 DNA: TGTGCCAGCAGTCCCGAAGGACAGCCCTATGGCTACACCTTC
clone size: NA; D gene: NA; V gene: TRBV5-8; J gene: TRBJ1-2; CDR3 protein: CASSLPRGTYYGYTF; CDR3 DNA: TGTGCCAGCAGCTTACCGCGGGGGACATACTATGGCTACACCTTC
clone size: NA; D gene: TRBD1; V gene: TRBV7-8; J gene: TRBJ1-6; CDR3 protein: CASSLGTGGVPGPPLHF; CDR3 DNA: TGTGCCAGCAGCTTAGGGACAGGGGGGGTCCCCGGGCCTCCCCTCCACTTT
clone size: many; D gene: NA; V gene: TRBV2; J gene: TRBJ2-6; CDR3 protein: CATAGAGANVLTF; CDR3 DNA: TGTGCCACCGCAGGGGCTGGGGCCAACGTCCTGACTTTC
clone size: NA; D gene: NA; V gene: TRBV7-4; J gene: TRBJ2-3; CDR3 protein: CASSFSPPGDGDTQYF; CDR3 DNA: TGTGCCAGCAGCTTCTCCCCGCCGGGGGATGGGGATACGCAGTATTTT
clone size: NA; D gene: NA; V gene: TRBV20-1; J gene: TRBJ1-1; CDR3 protein: CSARYLSEAEAFF; CDR3 DNA: TGCAGTGCTAGGTACCTTAGCGAAGCTGAAGCTTTCTTT
clone size: once; D gene: NA; V gene: TRBV20-1; J gene: TRBJ1-1; CDR3 protein: CSVIPGARTEAFF; CDR3 DNA: TGCAGTGTTATACCCGGGGCGAGGACTGAAGCTTTCTTT
clone size: NA; D gene: NA; V gene: TRBV10-3; J gene: TRBJ1-2; CDR3 protein: CAISPDKNYGYTF; CDR3 DNA: TGTGCCATCAGTCCCGACAAGAACTATGGCTACACCTTC
clone size: many; D gene: TRBD1; V gene: TRBV10-3; J gene: TRBJ1-6; CDR3 protein: CAISARDSTYNSPLHF; CDR3 DNA: TGTGCCATCAGTGCTAGGGACAGCACCTATAATTCACCCCTCCACTTT
clone size: many; D gene: NA; V gene: TRBV7-6; J gene: TRBJ1-2; CDR3 protein: CASSFGESYGYTF; CDR3 DNA: TGTGCCAGCAGCTTTGGGGAGAGCTATGGCTACACCTTC
clone size: few; D gene: NA; V gene: TRBV20-1; J gene: TRBJ2-7; CDR3 protein: CSAREEQGGYEQYF; CDR3 DNA: TGCAGTGCTAGAGAGGAACAGGGAGGATACGAGCAGTACTTC
clone size: NA; D gene: TRBD1; V gene: TRBV7-9; J gene: TRBJ2-3; CDR3 protein: CASSLEYRGNYGYQYF; CDR3 DNA: TGTGCCAGCAGCTTAGAATACAGGGGGAACTATGGCTACCAGTATTTT
clone size: NA; D gene: NA; V gene: TRBV9; J gene: TRBJ1-6; CDR3 protein: CANTPDSHRYAVF; CDR3 DNA: TGTGCCAACACTCCGGACTCTCACAGATACGCAGTATTT
clone size: NA; D gene: NA; V gene: TRBV10-2; J gene: TRBJ2-5; CDR3 protein: CASYTGRGHGTTYF; CDR3 DNA: TGTGCCAGCTATACCGGTCGAGGCCATGGGACCACCTACTTC
clone size: once; D gene: TRBD2; V gene: TRBV9; J gene: TRBJ2-3; CDR3 protein: CASSLVGEGGSATQYF; CDR3 DNA: TGTGCCAGCAGCTTAGTTGGGGAGGGTGGCTCAGCTACGCAGTATTTT
clone size: NA; D gene: NA; V gene: TRBV7-2; J gene: TRBJ1-2; CDR3 protein: CASSPNLGNQPQHTF; CDR3 DNA: TGTGCCAGCAGCCCAAACCTAGGAAATCAGCCCCAGCATACCTTC
clone size: few; D gene: TRBD2; V gene: TRBV11-1; J gene: TRBJ2-4; CDR3 protein: CASSLLAGQNIQYF; CDR3 DNA: TGTGCCAGCAGCTTGCTAGCGGGACAAAACATTCAGTACTTC